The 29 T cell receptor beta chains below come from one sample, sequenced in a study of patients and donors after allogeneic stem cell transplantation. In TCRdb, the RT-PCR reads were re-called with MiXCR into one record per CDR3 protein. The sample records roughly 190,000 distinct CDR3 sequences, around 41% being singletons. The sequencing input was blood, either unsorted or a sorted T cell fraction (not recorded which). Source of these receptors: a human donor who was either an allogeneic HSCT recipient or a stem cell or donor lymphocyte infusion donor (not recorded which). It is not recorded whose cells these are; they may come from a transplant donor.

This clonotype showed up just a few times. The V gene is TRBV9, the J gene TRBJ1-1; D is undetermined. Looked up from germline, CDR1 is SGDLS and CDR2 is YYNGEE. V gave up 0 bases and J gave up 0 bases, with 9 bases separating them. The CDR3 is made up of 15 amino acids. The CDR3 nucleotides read TGTGCCAGCAGCGTAGCTTCAGTCATGAACACTGAAGCTTTCTTT. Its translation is CASSVASVMNTEAFF.

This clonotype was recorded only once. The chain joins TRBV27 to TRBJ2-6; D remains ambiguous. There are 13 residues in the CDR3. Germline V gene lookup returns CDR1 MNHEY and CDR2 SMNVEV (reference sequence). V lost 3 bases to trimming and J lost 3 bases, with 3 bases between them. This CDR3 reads CASSLDGANVLTF. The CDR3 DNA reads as TGTGCCAGCAGTTTGGATGGGGCCAACGTCCTGACTTTC. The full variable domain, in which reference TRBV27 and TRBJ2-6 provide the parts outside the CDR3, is EAQVTQNPRYLITVTGKKLTVTCSQNMNHEYMSWYRQDPGLGLRQIYYSMNVEVTDKGDVPEGYKVSRKEKRNFPLILESPSPNQTSLYFCASSLDGANVLTFGAGSRLTVL.

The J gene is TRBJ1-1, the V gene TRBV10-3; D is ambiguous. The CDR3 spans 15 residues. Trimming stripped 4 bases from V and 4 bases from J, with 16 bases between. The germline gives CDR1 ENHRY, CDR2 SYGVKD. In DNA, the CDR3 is TGTGCCATCAGTGCTGGGGTTGCGGTCGGCACTGAAGCTTTCTTT. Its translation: CAISAGVAVGTEAFF.

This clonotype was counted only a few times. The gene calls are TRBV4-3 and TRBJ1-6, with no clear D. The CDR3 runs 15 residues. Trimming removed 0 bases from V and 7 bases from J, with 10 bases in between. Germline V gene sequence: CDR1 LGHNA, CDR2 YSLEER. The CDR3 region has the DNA TGCGCCAGCAGCCAAGAGACGGTTTACAATTCACCCCTCCACTTT. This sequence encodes CASSQETVYNSPLHF.

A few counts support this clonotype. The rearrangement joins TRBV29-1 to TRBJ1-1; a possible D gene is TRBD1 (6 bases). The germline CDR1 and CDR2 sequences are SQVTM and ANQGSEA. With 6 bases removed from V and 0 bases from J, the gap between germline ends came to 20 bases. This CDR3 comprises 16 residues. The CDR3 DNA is TGCAGCGTAGTCTCAAGCAGGGGAGTGATGAACACTGAAGCTTTCTTT. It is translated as CSVVSSRGVMNTEAFF. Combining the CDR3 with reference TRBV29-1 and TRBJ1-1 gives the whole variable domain SAVISQKPSRDICQRGTSLTIQCQVDSQVTMMFWYRQQPGQSLTLIATANQGSEATYESGFVIDKFPISRPNLTFSTLTVSNMSPEDSSIYLCSVVSSRGVMNTEAFFGQGTRLTVV.

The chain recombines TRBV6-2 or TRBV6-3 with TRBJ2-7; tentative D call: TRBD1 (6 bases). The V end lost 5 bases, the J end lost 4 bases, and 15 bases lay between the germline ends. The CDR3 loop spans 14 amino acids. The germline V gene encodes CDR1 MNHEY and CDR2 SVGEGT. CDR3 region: CASSPAGGGYEQYF. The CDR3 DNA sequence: TGTGCCAGCAGTCCGGCTGGGGGCGGGTACGAGCAGTACTTC.

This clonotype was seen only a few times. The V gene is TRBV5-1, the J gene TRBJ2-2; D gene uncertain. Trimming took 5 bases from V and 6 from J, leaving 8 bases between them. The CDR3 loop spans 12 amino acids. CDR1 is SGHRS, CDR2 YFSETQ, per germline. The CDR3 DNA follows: TGCGCCAGCAGATGGACGTCCGGGGAGCTGTTTTTT. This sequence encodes CASRWTSGELFF.

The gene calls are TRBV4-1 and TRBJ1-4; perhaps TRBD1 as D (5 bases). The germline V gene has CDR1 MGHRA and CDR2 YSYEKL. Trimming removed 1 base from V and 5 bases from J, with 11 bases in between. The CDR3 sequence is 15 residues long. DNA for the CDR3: TGCGCCAGCAGCCAAGCACCGGGACCGAATGAAAAACTGTTTTTT. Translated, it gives CASSQAPGPNEKLFF.

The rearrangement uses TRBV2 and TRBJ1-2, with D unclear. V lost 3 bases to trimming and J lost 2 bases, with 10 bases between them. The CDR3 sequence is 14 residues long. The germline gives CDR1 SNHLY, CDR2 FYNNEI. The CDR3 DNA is TGTGCCAGCAGTGAGGTCGCGGGGAACTATGGCTACACCTTC. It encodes CASSEVAGNYGYTF.

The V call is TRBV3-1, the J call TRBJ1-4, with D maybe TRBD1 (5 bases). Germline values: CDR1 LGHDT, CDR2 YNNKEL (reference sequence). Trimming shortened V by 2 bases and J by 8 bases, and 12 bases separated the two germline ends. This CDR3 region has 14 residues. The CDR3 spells CASSQQGIGEKLFF. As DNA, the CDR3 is TGTGCCAGCAGCCAACAGGGTATAGGCGAAAAACTGTTTTTT.

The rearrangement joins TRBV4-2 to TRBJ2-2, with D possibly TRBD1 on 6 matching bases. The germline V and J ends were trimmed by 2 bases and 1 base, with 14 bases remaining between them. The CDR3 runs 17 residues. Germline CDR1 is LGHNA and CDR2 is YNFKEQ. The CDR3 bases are TGTGCCAGCAGCCAAAGCGATTGGACAGAGAACACCGGGGAGCTGTTTTTT. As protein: CASSQSDWTENTGELFF.

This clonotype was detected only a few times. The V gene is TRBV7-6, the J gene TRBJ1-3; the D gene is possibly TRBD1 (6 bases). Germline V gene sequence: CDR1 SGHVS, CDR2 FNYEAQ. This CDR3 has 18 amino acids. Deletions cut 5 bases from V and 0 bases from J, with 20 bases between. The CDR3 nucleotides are TGTGCCAGCAGCCCAGGGGTAGGGCTAGAGCTCTCTGGAAACACCATATATTTT. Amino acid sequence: CASSPGVGLELSGNTIYF.

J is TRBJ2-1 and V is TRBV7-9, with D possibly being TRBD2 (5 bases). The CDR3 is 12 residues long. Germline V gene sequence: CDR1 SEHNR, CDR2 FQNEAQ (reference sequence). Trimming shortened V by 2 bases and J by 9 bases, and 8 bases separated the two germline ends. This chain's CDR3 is CASSLMGSEQFF. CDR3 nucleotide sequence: TGTGCCAGCAGCTTAATGGGGAGTGAGCAGTTCTTC.

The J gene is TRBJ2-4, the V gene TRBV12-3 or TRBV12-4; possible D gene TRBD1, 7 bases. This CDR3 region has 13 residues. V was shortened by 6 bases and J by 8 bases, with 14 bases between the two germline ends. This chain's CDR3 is CASREGAIDIQYF. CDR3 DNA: TGTGCCAGCAGGGAGGGGGCTATAGACATTCAGTACTTC.

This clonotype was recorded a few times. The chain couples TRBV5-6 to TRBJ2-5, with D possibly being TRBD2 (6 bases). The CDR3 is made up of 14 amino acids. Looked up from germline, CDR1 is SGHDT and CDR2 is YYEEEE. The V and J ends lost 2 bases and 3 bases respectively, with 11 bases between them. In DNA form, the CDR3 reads TGTGCCAGCAGCTTTGTAGCGGTAGAAGAGACCCAGTACTTC. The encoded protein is CASSFVAVEETQYF.

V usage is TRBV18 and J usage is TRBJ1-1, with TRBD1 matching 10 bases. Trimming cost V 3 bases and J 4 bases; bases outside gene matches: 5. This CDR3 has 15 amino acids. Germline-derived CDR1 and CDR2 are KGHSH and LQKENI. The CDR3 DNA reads TGTGCCAGCTCACCGCGGACAGGGGGAATCACTGAAGCTTTCTTT. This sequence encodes CASSPRTGGITEAFF. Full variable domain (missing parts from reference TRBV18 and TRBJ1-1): NAGVMQNPRHLVRRRGQEARLRCSPMKGHSHVYWYRQLPEEGLKFMVYLQKENIIDESGMPKERFSAEFPKEGPSILRIQQVVRGDSAAYFCASSPRTGGITEAFFGQGTRLTVV.

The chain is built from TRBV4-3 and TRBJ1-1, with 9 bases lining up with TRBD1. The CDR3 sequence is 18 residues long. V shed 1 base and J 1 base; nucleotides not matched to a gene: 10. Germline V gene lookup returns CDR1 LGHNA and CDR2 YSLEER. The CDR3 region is CASSQARGTGKRNTEAFF. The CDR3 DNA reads TGCGCCAGCAGCCAAGCCCGAGGGACAGGGAAGAGGAACACTGAAGCTTTCTTT.

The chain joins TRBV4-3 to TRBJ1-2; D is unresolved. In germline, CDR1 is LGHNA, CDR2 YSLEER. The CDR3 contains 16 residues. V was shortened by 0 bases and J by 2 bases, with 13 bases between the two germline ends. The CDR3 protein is CASSQDRAASNYGYTF. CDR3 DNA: TGCGCCAGCAGCCAAGATCGGGCAGCCTCAAACTATGGCTACACCTTC.

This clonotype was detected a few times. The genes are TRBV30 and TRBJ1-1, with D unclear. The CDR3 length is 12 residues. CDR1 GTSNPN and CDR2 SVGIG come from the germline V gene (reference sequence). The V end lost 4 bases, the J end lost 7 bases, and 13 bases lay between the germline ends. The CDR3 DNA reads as TGTGCCTGGAAAGCCACTGTTAGTGAAGCTTTCTTT. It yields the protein CAWKATVSEAFF. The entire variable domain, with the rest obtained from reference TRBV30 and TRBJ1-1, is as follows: SQTIHQWPATLVQPVGSPLSLECTVEGTSNPNLYWYRQAAGRGLQLLFYSVGIGQISSEVPQNLSASRPQDRQFILSSKKLLLSDSGFYLCAWKATVSEAFFGQGTRLTVV.

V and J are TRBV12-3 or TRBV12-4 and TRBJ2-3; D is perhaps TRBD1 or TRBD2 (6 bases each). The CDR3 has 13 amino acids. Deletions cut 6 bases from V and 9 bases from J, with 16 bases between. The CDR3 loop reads CASSLRGGRTQYF. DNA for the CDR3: TGTGCCAGCAGCCTTCGAGGGGGGAGGACGCAGTATTTT.

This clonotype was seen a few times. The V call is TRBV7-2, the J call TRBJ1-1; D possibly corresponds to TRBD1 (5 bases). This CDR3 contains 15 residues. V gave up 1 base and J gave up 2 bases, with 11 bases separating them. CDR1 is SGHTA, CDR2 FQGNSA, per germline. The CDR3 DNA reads TGTGCCAGCAGCTTAGTTGCAGGGTCAAACACTGAAGCTTTCTTT. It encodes CASSLVAGSNTEAFF.

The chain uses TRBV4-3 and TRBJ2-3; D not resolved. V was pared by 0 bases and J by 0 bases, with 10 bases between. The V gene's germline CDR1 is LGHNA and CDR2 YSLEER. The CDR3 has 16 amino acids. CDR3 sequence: CASSQDFGGSTDTQYF. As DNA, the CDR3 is TGCGCCAGCAGCCAAGATTTCGGCGGAAGCACAGATACGCAGTATTTT.

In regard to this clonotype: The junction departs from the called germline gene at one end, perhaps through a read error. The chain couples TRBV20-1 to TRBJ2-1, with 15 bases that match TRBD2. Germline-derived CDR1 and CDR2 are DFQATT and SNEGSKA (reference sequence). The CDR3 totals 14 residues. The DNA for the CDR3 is TGCAGTGCCACTCTCGGACTAGCGGGAGGGGGAATGATCTTC. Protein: CSATLGLAGGGMIF.

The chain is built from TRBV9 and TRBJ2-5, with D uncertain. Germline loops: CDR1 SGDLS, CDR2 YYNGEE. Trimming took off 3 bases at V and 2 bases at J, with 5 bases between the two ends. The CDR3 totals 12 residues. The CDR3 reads CASSEGQETQYF. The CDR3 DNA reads TGTGCCAGCAGCGAGGGACAAGAGACCCAGTACTTC.

The CDR3 DNA sequence: TGTGCCAGCAGGAGACAGGGGGCAGGTTCACCCCTCCACTTT. Translated: CASRRQGAGSPLHF. The chain carries TRBV12-3 or TRBV12-4 and TRBJ1-6, with 10 bases that match TRBD1. The CDR3 has 14 residues. The V gene end was trimmed by 6 bases and the J gene end by 9 bases; junction bases not matched to a gene: 5.

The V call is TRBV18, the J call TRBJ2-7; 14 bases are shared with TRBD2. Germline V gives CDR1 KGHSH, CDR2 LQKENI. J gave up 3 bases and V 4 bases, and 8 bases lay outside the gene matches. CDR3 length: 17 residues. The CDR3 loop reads CASSLGTSGSLSYEQYF. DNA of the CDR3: TGTGCCAGCTCACTGGGGACTAGCGGGAGTTTGAGCTACGAGCAGTACTTC.

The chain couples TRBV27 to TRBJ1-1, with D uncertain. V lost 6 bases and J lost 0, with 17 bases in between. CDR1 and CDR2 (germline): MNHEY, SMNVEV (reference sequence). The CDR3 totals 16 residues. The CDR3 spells CASSLGSGVLNTEAFF. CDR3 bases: TGTGCCAGCAGCCTAGGGTCTGGGGTCTTGAACACTGAAGCTTTCTTT.

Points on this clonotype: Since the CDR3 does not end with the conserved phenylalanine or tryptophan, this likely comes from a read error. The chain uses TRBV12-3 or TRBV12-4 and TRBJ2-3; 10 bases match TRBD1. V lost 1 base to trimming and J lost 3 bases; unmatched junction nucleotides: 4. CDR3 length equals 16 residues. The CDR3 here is CASSLGSGQGTDTQYL. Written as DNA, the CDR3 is TGTGCCAGCAGTTTAGGGTCGGGACAGGGGACAGATACGCAGTATCTT.

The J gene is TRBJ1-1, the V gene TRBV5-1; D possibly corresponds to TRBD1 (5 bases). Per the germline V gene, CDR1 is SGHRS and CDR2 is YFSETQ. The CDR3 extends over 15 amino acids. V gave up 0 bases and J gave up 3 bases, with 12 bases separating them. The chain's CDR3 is CASSLARTGDTEAFF. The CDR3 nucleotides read TGCGCCAGCAGCTTGGCGCGGACGGGGGACACTGAAGCTTTCTTT.